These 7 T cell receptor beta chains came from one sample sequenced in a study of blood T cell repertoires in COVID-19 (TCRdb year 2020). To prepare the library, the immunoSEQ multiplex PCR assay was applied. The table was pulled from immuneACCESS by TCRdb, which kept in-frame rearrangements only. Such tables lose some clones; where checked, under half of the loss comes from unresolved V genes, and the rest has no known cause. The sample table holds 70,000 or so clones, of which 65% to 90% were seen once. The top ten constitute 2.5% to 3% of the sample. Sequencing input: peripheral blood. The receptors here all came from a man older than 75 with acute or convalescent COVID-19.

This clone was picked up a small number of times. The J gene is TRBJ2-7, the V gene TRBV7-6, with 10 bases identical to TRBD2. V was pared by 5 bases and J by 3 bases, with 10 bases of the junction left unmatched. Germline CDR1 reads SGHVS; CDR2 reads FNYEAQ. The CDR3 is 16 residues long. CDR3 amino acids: CASSQSSSGSVYEQYF. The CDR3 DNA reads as TGTGCCAGCAGCCAATCCTCTAGCGGGAGTGTCTACGAGCAGTACTTC.

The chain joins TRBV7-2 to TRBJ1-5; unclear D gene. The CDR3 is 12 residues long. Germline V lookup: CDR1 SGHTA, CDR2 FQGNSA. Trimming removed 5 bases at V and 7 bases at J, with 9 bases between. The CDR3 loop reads CASSPSGQPQHF. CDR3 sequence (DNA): TGTGCCAGCAGCCCCTCGGGACAGCCCCAGCATTTT.

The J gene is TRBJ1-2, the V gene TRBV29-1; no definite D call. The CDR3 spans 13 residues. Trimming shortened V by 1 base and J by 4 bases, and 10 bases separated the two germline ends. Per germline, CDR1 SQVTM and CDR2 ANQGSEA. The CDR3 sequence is CSVEGPLPYGYTF. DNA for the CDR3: TGCAGCGTTGAAGGCCCTCTACCCTATGGCTACACCTTC.

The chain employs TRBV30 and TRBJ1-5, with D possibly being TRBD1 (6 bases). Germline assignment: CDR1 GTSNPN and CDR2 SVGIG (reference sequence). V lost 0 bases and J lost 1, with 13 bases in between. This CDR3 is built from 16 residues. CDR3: CAWSVRSGQSNQPQHF. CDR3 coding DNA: TGTGCCTGGAGTGTACGTTCCGGACAGAGCAATCAGCCCCAGCATTTT.

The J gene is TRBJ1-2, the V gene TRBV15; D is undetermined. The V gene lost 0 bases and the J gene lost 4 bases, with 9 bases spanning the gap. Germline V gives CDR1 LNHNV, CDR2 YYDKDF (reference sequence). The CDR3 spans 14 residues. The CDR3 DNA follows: TGTGCCACCAGCAGAGATCAGGCAGGCTATGGCTACACCTTC. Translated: CATSRDQAGYGYTF.

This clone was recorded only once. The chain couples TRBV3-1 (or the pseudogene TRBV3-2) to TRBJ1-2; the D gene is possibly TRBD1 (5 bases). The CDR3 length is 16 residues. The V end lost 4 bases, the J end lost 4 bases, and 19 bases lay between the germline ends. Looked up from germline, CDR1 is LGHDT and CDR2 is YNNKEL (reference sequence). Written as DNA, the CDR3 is TGTGCCAGCAGCCCCTCCGTCGGGCAGGGAGGCTATGGCTACACCTTC. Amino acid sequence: CASSPSVGQGGYGYTF.

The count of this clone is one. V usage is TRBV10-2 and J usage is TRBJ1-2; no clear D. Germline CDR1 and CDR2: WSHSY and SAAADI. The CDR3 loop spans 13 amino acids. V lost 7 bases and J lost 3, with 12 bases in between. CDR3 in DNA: TGCGCCAGCACAGGAGGACCCGACTATGGCTACACCTTC. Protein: CASTGGPDYGYTF.